This TCR beta chain comes out of a study of T-cell memory formation after mild COVID-19. The germline gives CDR1 SEHNR, CDR2 FQNEAQ (reference sequence). V shed 4 bases and J shed 3 bases, with 12 bases lying between them. The CDR3 totals 14 residues. 5'RACE with constant-segment primers yielded barcoded, UMI-tagged TCR alpha and TCR beta cDNA libraries. TCRdb re-called the 5' RACE reads through MiXCR, storing one row per CDR3 protein. This table has about 190,000 distinct CDR3 sequences, more than 9% appearing once. Sequenced sample: PBMCs or a T cell subset sorted from them (not recorded which). The chain carries TRBV7-9 and TRBJ1-2, with D possibly being TRBD1 (6 bases). This TCR was recovered from a young man who had mild COVID-19 (a few samples of this study predate the infection). Cell type and time point are not known. CDR3: CASSSRGPDYGYTF. DNA for the CDR3: TGTGCCAGCAGCTCACGGGGGCCGGACTATGGCTACACCTTC.